Below, 17 T cell receptor beta chains from the same sample are listed, as sequenced in a study of cytomegalovirus exposure and HLA in healthy donors (dated by TCRdb to 2017 to 2019). The library was generated by the immunoSEQ multiplex PCR assay. For the multiplex PCR, a mixture combining 60 forward primers for TCR Vbeta segments and 13 reverse primers for TCR Jbeta segments was used. In its TCRdb copy, this immuneACCESS table keeps in-frame sequences only and misses some clones. Where compared with another copy, unresolved V genes explain less than half of these, and the others have no known cause. Within this sample are about 200,000 clones, with 79% of them counted one time only. The ten top clones hold about 1.7% of the sample. The sequencing sample was made of PBMCs. These receptors all stem from a man aged 45-65 years in good health and CMV-seronegative.

This clone has a single count. The chain recombines TRBV11-1 with TRBJ2-7, with a possible D match to TRBD1 (5 bases). CDR1 is SGHAT and CDR2 is FQDESV in the germline V gene (reference sequence). This CDR3 contains 14 residues. The V end was cut by 5 bases, the J end by 2 bases, with 13 bases between. As DNA, the CDR3 is TGTGCCAGCAGCAAATACTCAGGGACCTACGAGCAGTACTTC. It is translated as CASSKYSGTYEQYF.

The gene calls are TRBV7-3 and TRBJ2-1; 9 bases map to TRBD2. The CDR3 has 15 residues. V gave up 4 bases and J gave up 7 bases; unmatched junction bases: 8. Per germline, CDR1 SGHTA and CDR2 FQGTGA. CDR3 nucleotide sequence: TGTGCCAGCAGCTCCGGGACTAGCCTTGGAAATGAGCAGTTCTTC. This gives the protein CASSSGTSLGNEQFF.

The rearrangement links TRBV10-1 to TRBJ1-2, with TRBD1 identical over 7 bases. The V segment lost 4 bases and the J segment 4 bases; nucleotides outside the gene matches: 3. This CDR3 has 13 amino acids. From germline, CDR1 is WNHNN and CDR2 SYGVQD (reference sequence). Written as DNA, the CDR3 is TGCGCCAGCAGTGGGACAGGAACCTATGGCTACACCTTC. It yields the protein CASSGTGTYGYTF.

This rearrangement joins TRBV30 to TRBJ2-1; TRBD2 agrees at 11 bases. The CDR3 contains 15 residues. V was clipped by 0 bases and J by 7 bases; unmatched bases: 5. In germline, CDR1 is GTSNPN, CDR2 SVGIG (reference sequence). The CDR3 bases are TGTGCCTGGAGTGTTACTAGCGGGAGAAGTAATGAGCAGTTCTTC. Its protein product is CAWSVTSGRSNEQFF.

The gene calls are TRBV5-8 and TRBJ2-3; TRBD2 aligns across 8 bases. V was clipped by 2 bases and J by 9 bases; unmatched bases: 14. The CDR3 spans 16 residues. Germline V gene sequence: CDR1 SGHTS, CDR2 YDEGEE. The CDR3 DNA reads TGTGCCAGCAGCTTTAGTGCGGGACTAGGCCTCCTCACGCAGTATTTT. It encodes CASSFSAGLGLLTQYF.

This clone was detected only once. The genes are TRBV28 and TRBJ2-2; TRBD1 is a possible D gene (5 bases). This CDR3 has 14 residues. CDR1 is MDHEN, CDR2 SYDVKM, per germline. Trimming shortened V by 1 base and J by 6 bases, and 9 bases separated the two germline ends. The CDR3 sequence is CASSLFAGPGELFF. The CDR3 nucleotides are TGTGCCAGCAGTTTATTTGCAGGGCCCGGGGAGCTGTTTTTT.

The rearrangement links TRBV27 to TRBJ2-7; 9 bases match TRBD1. In germline, CDR1 is MNHEY, CDR2 SMNVEV (reference sequence). Germline trimming cut 6 bases from V and 5 bases from J; bases unmatched to any gene: 11. The CDR3 loop spans 15 amino acids. CDR3 nucleotides: TGTGCCAGCAGCTCCAACGACAGGGGGTTGAACGAGCAGTACTTC. Translation gives CASSSNDRGLNEQYF.

The chain recombines TRBV9 with TRBJ2-7; D gene ambiguous. This CDR3 is built from 13 residues. Per germline, CDR1 SGDLS and CDR2 YYNGEE. Trimming removed 1 base from V and 1 base from J, with 6 bases in between. This chain's CDR3 is CASSVHGSYEQYF. CDR3 in DNA: TGTGCCAGCAGCGTACACGGTTCCTACGAGCAGTACTTC.

Note on this clone: The sample contains more than one DNA sequence encoding this CDR3. The chain joins TRBV5-1 to TRBJ2-7; 7 positions agree with TRBD2. J lost 2 bases, V lost 0 bases, and 5 bases had no gene match. Germline-derived CDR1 and CDR2 are SGHRS and YFSETQ. The CDR3 length is 15 residues. The CDR3 bases are TGCGCCAGCAGCTTGGGACTAGCTGGGACCTACGAGCAGTACTTC. Amino acid sequence: CASSLGLAGTYEQYF.

This clone was seen just once. V and J are TRBV19 and TRBJ2-4; D perhaps matches TRBD2 (6 bases). Trimming left V 3 bases short and J 1 base short, with 19 bases between. Germline V lookup: CDR1 LNHDA, CDR2 SQIVND (reference sequence). The CDR3 totals 18 residues. The DNA for the CDR3 is TGTGCCAGTAGTATCGGCGGGAACTGGCCGAATGCCAAAAACATTCAGTACTTC. It is translated as CASSIGGNWPNAKNIQYF. The full variable domain, with the rest looked up from reference TRBV19 and TRBJ2-4, is DGGITQSPKYLFRKEGQNVTLSCEQNLNHDAMYWYRQDPGQGLRLIYYSQIVNDFQKGDIAEGYSVSREKKESFPLTVTSAQKNPTAFYLCASSIGGNWPNAKNIQYFGAGTRLSVL.

A single count supports this clone. This CDR3 is CASSSAGTSGSHNEQFF. The CDR3 nucleotides are TGTGCCAGCAGCTCCGCTGGGACTAGCGGGAGCCACAATGAGCAGTTCTTC. This chain links TRBV7-9 with TRBJ2-1, with 14 positions matching TRBD2. This CDR3 has 17 residues. Germline CDR1 SEHNR, CDR2 FQNEAQ (reference sequence). The trim removed 4 bases at V and 5 bases at J, leaving 7 bases unmatched.

Concerning this clone: The junction departs from the called germline gene at one end, perhaps through a read error. The sample has other DNA sequences that encode this CDR3 too. The chain has TRBV13 and TRBJ2-1; 9 nucleotides agree with TRBD2. The CDR3 is 15 amino acids. Germline V gives CDR1 PRHDT, CDR2 FYEKMQ (reference sequence). The CDR3 here is CASSFRLAVYNEQFF. The DNA for the CDR3 is TGTGCCAGCAGCTTTCGACTAGCGGTTTACAATGAGCAATTCTTC.

The rearrangement uses TRBV5-1 and TRBJ1-6, with 8 bases fitting TRBD1. This CDR3 spans 14 amino acids. J was trimmed by 7 bases and V by 7 bases; bases with no gene match: 7. CDR1 is SGHRS, CDR2 YFSETQ, per germline. The DNA of the CDR3 is TGCGCCAGCCGTGCAGGGGGCTTGAATTCACCCCTCCACTTT. Amino acid sequence: CASRAGGLNSPLHF.

The V gene is TRBV5-6, the J gene TRBJ1-5; 9 positions match TRBD1. Germline CDR1 reads SGHDT; CDR2 reads YYEEEE. With V trimmed by 4 bases and J by 6 bases, 8 bases remained unmatched. The CDR3 consists of 15 residues. CDR3 coding DNA: TGTGCCAGCAGCCTTGGACAGGGGAGAGGTCAGCCCCAGCATTTT. Its translation is CASSLGQGRGQPQHF.

Comment on this clone: Other DNA variants within this sample encode the same CDR3. The genes are TRBV4-2 and TRBJ1-1, with 8 positions matching TRBD1. V shed 4 bases and J 5 bases; nucleotides not matched to a gene: 12. The CDR3 has 16 amino acids. The germline V gene encodes CDR1 LGHNA and CDR2 YNFKEQ. The CDR3 sequence: CASSPSGTDRGTEAFF. For the CDR3, the DNA is TGTGCCAGCAGCCCATCGGGAACAGACAGGGGAACTGAAGCTTTCTTT.

The J gene is TRBJ2-1, the V gene TRBV28; a weak D match, TRBD2 (7 bases). The V gene's germline CDR1 is MDHEN and CDR2 SYDVKM. This CDR3 is built from 13 residues. The V and J ends lost 10 bases and 3 bases respectively, with 13 bases between them. CDR3 region: CATRGGGYNEQFF. The CDR3 nucleotides read TGTGCCACCAGGGGAGGGGGCTACAATGAGCAGTTCTTC.

The DNA of the CDR3 is TGTGCCAGTAGTATAGATCGGACAGGAGGCGGTGGTGGTGGTGAAAAACTGTTTTTT. Translated: CASSIDRTGGGGGGEKLFF. The chain joins TRBV19 to TRBJ1-4; 7 bases match TRBD1. V shed 0 bases and J 7 bases; nucleotides not matched to a gene: 17. The V gene's germline CDR1 is LNHDA and CDR2 SQIVND (reference sequence). The CDR3 consists of 19 residues. Full variable domain (remainder filled in from reference TRBV19 and TRBJ1-4): DGGITQSPKYLFRKEGQNVTLSCEQNLNHDAMYWYRQDPGQGLRLIYYSQIVNDFQKGDIAEGYSVSREKKESFPLTVTSAQKNPTAFYLCASSIDRTGGGGGGEKLFFGSGTQLSVL.